Sequencing of this T cell receptor (beta chain) was carried out in a study of T cells expressing NK-cell markers (dated by TCRdb to about 2020). Broadly, across the study: Fewer than ten donors provided sorted CD3+CD56+NKG2C+, CD3+CD56+NKG2C- and CD3+CD56-NKG2C+ T-cell subsets, whose TCR beta-chain repertoires were profiled. Among the eight sequenced donors, seven were HCMV-seropositive and one was HCMV-seronegative. All eight donors whose samples were sequenced were randomly selected healthy volunteers, three of them men and five women. Sequencing of the libraries produced 2 x 150 bp reads on Illumina HiSeq 2000/2500, MiSeq or NextSeq.

A commercial ELISA kit detecting HCMV-specific IgG in serum was used to determine HCMV serostatus. Ficoll density gradient centrifugation was used to isolate peripheral blood mononuclear cells from blood. The run used an Illumina HiSeq 2000. TCR beta cDNA libraries were prepared using 5'RACE template switching, which introduced a universal primer site and unique molecular identifiers. Synthesis of cDNA was primed from the TCR beta constant segment and was followed by two consecutive PCR amplification steps. Concerning the study's data processing: MIGEC was used to demultiplex reads and group reads by UMI, and MiTCR was used to assemble and quantify clonotypes. Only TCR cDNA sequences supported by at least two reads were kept to exclude erroneous sequences. The tcR package was used for downstream repertoire analysis, and clonotypes were matched across fractions by CDR3 nucleotide sequence plus V segment. VDJmatch was used to annotate antigen specificity against VDJdb, with one amino acid substitution in CDR3 allowed. After reprocessing by TCRdb, each CDR3 protein sequence is one entry, and no DNA is given. What appears here as the V and J calls and clone size reflects TCRdb's work, not the paper's. In this sample's table one finds 350,000 to 400,000 distinct CDR3 sequences. Jointly, the top ten make up roughly a tenth of the sample.

Findings and caveats that apply to the study as a whole: Whether the expanded NKG2C-expressing T cell clones were specific for HCMV antigens remained unclear. Those dominant clonotypes were again the most abundant among CD3+CD56-NKG2C+ cells in a handful of donors, at about 25-60.1%. In more than five donors, the dominant CD3+CD56+NKG2C+ clonotypes were found to rank among the top 10 CD8+ clonotypes and to make up about 1.0-7.5% of CD8+ T cells.

About this clonotype: Its binding antigen is unknown.

Sequenced material: blood T cells: a sorted CD56 or NKG2C T cell subset, CD4+ or CD8+ T cells, or bulk PBMC T cells (not recorded which). The receptor was isolated from a woman between 45 and 60 years old in good health. Donor details come from another sample of the same person, matched by shared clones.

The CDR3 region has the sequence CSARTGGGDSPLHF. The chain employs TRBV29-1 and TRBJ1-6; no DNA is available, so the TRBD1 call from TCRdb remains unchecked. The CDR3 runs 14 amino acids, cysteine and phenylalanine included. Only the protein sequence is given. Per the germline V gene, SQVTM is the CDR1 and ANQGSEA is the CDR2.